The sequence of this T cell receptor (beta chain) was determined in a study of cytomegalovirus exposure and HLA in healthy donors. Overall study findings and caveats: Reportedly, diagnosis of cytomegalovirus status by the classifier showed high specificity and sensitivity. In a later analysis, productive TCRs from donors in an Asian-associated ancestry cluster reportedly carried fewer N-insertions than the cohort mean.

Primers for the PCR totalled 60 Vbeta and 13 Jbeta. Assay: immunoSEQ multiplex PCR; the TCRdb copy retains only in-frame clones and omits some. This table holds about 72,000 clones, around 80% found once. The CDR3 is 13 amino acids. Germline CDR1 and CDR2: SGDLS and YYNGEE. Trimming took 3 bases from V and 3 from J, leaving 9 bases between them. On this clone: The antigen is unknown.

The chain carries TRBV9 and TRBJ1-1; D not certain. The TCR sequence derives from a man aged 18 to 35 in good health and CMV-seronegative. Sequencing was carried out using PBMCs. The CDR3 sequence: CASSDAGYTEAFF. CDR3 in DNA: TGTGCCAGCAGCGACGCGGGATACACTGAAGCTTTCTTT.